This T cell receptor (beta chain) was profiled in a study of graft-versus-host responses after intestinal transplantation. About the research overall: Recipients received multivisceral, liver-intestinal, or isolated intestinal transplants.

In the case of this clone: Its target is not known.

Looked up from germline, CDR1 is SEHNR and CDR2 is FQNEAQ (reference sequence). The junction had 9 bases not matched to a gene; V was cut back by 3 bases and J by 5 bases. The CDR3 is made up of 16 amino acids. Produced via immunoSEQ multiplex PCR; TCRdb's table is partial and in-frame only. The sample records 80,000 to 100,000 clones, roughly 92% being singletons. Here the sequenced sample was unstimulated CD4+ T cells sorted from spleen or lymph node cells, taken before intestinal transplant. This sequence was found in a human donor who received an intestinal transplant. The chain is built from TRBV7-9 and TRBJ1-4; 7 positions agree with TRBD1. CDR3 nucleotide sequence: TGTGCCAGCAGCTTGCCATTGGGACAGACAAATGAAAAACTGTTTTTT. Protein product: CASSLPLGQTNEKLFF.